The rows below give T cell receptor beta chains drawn from one sample of a study of early T cells in non-severe SARS-CoV-2 infection. MiXCR, run by TCRdb on the 5' RACE reads, gives a single entry per CDR3 protein. There are tens of thousands of distinct CDR3 sequences in the sample; around 7% occur only once, and about 5.8% lies in the top ten. This specimen was whole blood, taken at baseline. The receptors were gathered from an adult who was a healthcare worker with PCR-confirmed SARS-CoV-2 infection or an uninfected control (not recorded which). Each CDR3 is given without its conserved first and last residue.

>TRBV12-5|TRBJ2-2
ASGLVLGKNTGELF
>TRBV29-1|TRBJ2-7
SVQGGQDYEQY
>TRBV29-1|TRBJ2-7
SVVLPSAGTGGYEQY
>TRBV5-1|TRBJ2-3
ASSLGALAGDTDTQY
>TRBV28|TRBJ2-3
ASSSPGDTQY
>TRBV20-1|TRBJ2-1
SAPLWGASRNEQF
>TRBV4-3|TRBJ1-2
ASSQDRGDRGRGYT
>TRBV20-1|TRBJ1-1
SVRGGTEAF
>TRBV7-9|TRBJ2-7
ASSLVGSSYEQY
>TRBV2|TRBJ1-5
ASSDKWWPQH
>TRBV29-1|TRBJ2-1
SVASGALSSYNEQF
>TRBV4-3|TRBJ2-3
ASSPTHHDYDTQY
>TRBV28|TRBJ2-4
ASSSYRNHIQY
>TRBV7-6|TRBJ2-7
ASSSRDRAAYEQY
>TRBV30|TRBJ1-5
AWSTGNYQPQH
>TRBV6-5|TRBJ2-7
ASSYSRGYEQY
>TRBV27|TRBJ2-3
ASSPLTGGGDTQY
>TRBV5-5|TRBJ2-1
ASSWAGAGVDYNEQF
>TRBV20-1|TRBJ2-3
SATPLPGPRTDTQY
>TRBV4-1|TRBJ2-5
ASSPGPASQETQY
>TRBV5-4|TRBJ2-1
ASSPTGTSGNEQF
>TRBV18|TRBJ1-1
ASSPGDRTNTEAF
>TRBV6-6|TRBJ1-2
ASSYSPFSEANYGYT
>TRBV7-9|TRBJ1-4
ASSEQGAREKLF
>TRBV4-3|TRBJ2-7
ASSQYGSYEQY
>TRBV7-2|TRBJ2-7
ASSLGQGLSSYEQY